This record looks at one TCR beta chain sequence and its context. No antigen is known for it. The CDR3 runs to 15 residues. Germline assignment: CDR1 LNHDA and CDR2 SQIVND (reference sequence). The junction had 8 bases not matched to a gene; V was cut back by 4 bases and J by 4 bases. The sample comes from a study of OX40 agonist ivuxolimab in advanced cancers. Points from the study as a whole: Certain nonresponders likewise exhibited a low normalized T-cell clonal expansion. Within 6 weeks, CD4+ and CD8+ blood T cells expanded clonally at 0.1 to 3.0 mg/kg.

Only in-frame clones appear in the TCRdb table, and some are missing; sequencing was by immunoSEQ multiplex PCR. The sample contains some 140,000 clones, around 93% of which appear only once. V and J are TRBV19 and TRBJ2-7; 9 nucleotides align to TRBD1. This TCR was recovered from an adult with an advanced solid tumor such as melanoma, head and neck, liver or kidney cancer. The sample here was CD4+ or CD8+ T cells sorted from blood, taken in a trial of the OX40 agonist ivuxolimab. CDR3 sequence (DNA): TGTGCCAGTAGTAGAGACCCGGGACAGGGATACGAGCAGTACTTC. Protein product: CASSRDPGQGYEQYF. Full variable domain (rest looked up from reference TRBV19 and TRBJ2-7): DGGITQSPKYLFRKEGQNVTLSCEQNLNHDAMYWYRQDPGQGLRLIYYSQIVNDFQKGDIAEGYSVSREKKESFPLTVTSAQKNPTAFYLCASSRDPGQGYEQYFGPGTRLTVT.